What follows are 32 T cell receptor beta chains derived from one specimen sequenced in a study of cytomegalovirus exposure and HLA in healthy donors. PCR amplification relied on 60 Vbeta primers (plus 13 Jbeta primers). Generated by immunoSEQ multiplex PCR, the TCRdb table keeps only in-frame clones and is missing some. This sample has around 150,000 clones, with around 84% found just once. Specimen: PBMCs. All receptors come from a man aged 18 to 30 in good health and CMV-seropositive.

The chain combines TRBV4-1 with TRBJ1-4, with 7 bases identical to TRBD1. V shed 0 bases, J shed 3 bases, and the junction held 13 bases outside the gene matches. CDR3 length equals 19 residues. CDR1 and CDR2 (germline): MGHRA, YSYEKL. The CDR3 loop reads CASSQENRGRSIANEKLFF. The CDR3 region has the DNA TGCGCCAGCAGCCAAGAGAACAGGGGCAGGAGTATAGCTAATGAAAAACTGTTTTTT.

This clone was recorded a few times. This chain links TRBV9 with TRBJ1-2, with 7 bases fitting TRBD1. Trimming cost V 2 bases and J 6 bases; bases outside gene matches: 1. The V gene's germline CDR1 is SGDLS and CDR2 YYNGEE. The CDR3 loop spans 12 amino acids. The CDR3 DNA reads as TGTGCCAGCAGCGTTCAGGGGGATGGCTACACCTTC. This codes for CASSVQGDGYTF.

Comments on this clone: The DNA is left out, because the CDR3 cannot be placed on it with certainty; the CDR3 is given as TCRdb lists it. This chain uses TRBV30 with TRBJ1-1; TRBD1, the table's D call, lacks a check against the DNA. The length of the CDR3 is 12 amino acids, counting both ends. Germline CDR1 and CDR2: GTSNPN and SVGIG (reference sequence). This CDR3 reads CAWAVGSGITFF.

This clone was detected once. The rearrangement joins TRBV4-3 to TRBJ1-3, with a tentative D call TRBD1 (6 bases). Looked up from germline, CDR1 is LGHNA and CDR2 is YSLEER. The length of the CDR3 is 18 residues. The V gene lost 0 bases and the J gene lost 0 bases, with 15 bases spanning the gap. CDR3 sequence (DNA): TGCGCCAGCAGCCAAGAACTAGGCGGACAGTCCTCTGGAAACACCATATATTTT. Amino acid sequence: CASSQELGGQSSGNTIYF.

The V gene is TRBV4-1, the J gene TRBJ2-3; TRBD2 aligns across 10 bases. V shed 0 bases, J shed 5 bases, and the junction held 5 bases outside the gene matches. Germline CDR1 MGHRA, CDR2 YSYEKL. The CDR3 has 16 residues. The CDR3 region is CASSQDEASGGDTQYF. Here the CDR3 DNA reads TGCGCCAGCAGCCAAGATGAGGCTAGCGGGGGAGATACGCAGTATTTT.

The J gene is TRBJ1-1, the V gene TRBV7-8; D is possibly TRBD1 (6 bases). This CDR3 has 15 residues. CDR1 is SGHVS and CDR2 is FQNEAQ in the germline V gene. V gave up 5 bases and J gave up 0 bases, with 13 bases separating them. DNA for the CDR3: TGTGCCAGCAGCCATTCCAGGGGAATGAACACTGAAGCTTTCTTT. Translated, it gives CASSHSRGMNTEAFF. The whole variable domain, remainder taken from reference TRBV7-8 and TRBJ1-1, is GAGVSQSPRYKVAKRGQDVALRCDPISGHVSLFWYQQALGQGPEFLTYFQNEAQLDKSGLPSDRFFAERPEGSVSTLKIQRTQQEDSAVYLCASSHSRGMNTEAFFGQGTRLTVV.

As concerns this clone: Other DNA sequences of this sample code for an identical CDR3. The J gene is TRBJ1-2, the V gene TRBV4-3; TRBD1 agrees at 9 bases. V was clipped by 2 bases and J by 3 bases; unmatched bases: 1. CDR3 length: 14 amino acids. Per germline, CDR1 LGHNA and CDR2 YSLEER. This chain's CDR3 is CASSQRDRDYGYTF. The CDR3 DNA reads as TGCGCCAGCAGCCAACGGGACAGGGACTATGGCTACACCTTC.

The chain carries TRBV27 and TRBJ2-1; perhaps TRBD2 as D (5 bases). Trimming cost V 3 bases and J 8 bases, with 14 bases left between them. Germline values: CDR1 MNHEY, CDR2 SMNVEV (reference sequence). The CDR3 runs to 14 residues. CDR3 amino acids: CASSFTTVGDEQFF. CDR3 DNA sequence: TGTGCCAGCAGTTTTACAACCGTCGGGGATGAGCAGTTCTTC.

The V gene is TRBV7-8, the J gene TRBJ2-7, with 8 bases identical to TRBD1. Germline V CDR1 and CDR2: SGHVS, FQNEAQ. The CDR3 has 16 amino acids. Trimming at V came to 0 bases and at J to 2 bases, leaving 6 bases not matched to a gene. In DNA form, the CDR3 reads TGTGCCAGCAGCTTAGCCGGGACAGGTGTCCCCTACGAGCAGTACTTC. This gives the protein CASSLAGTGVPYEQYF.

The rearrangement links TRBV6-1 to TRBJ1-2; D may be TRBD1 (6 bases). CDR3 size: 15 residues. CDR1 is MNHNS, CDR2 SASEGT, per germline. Trimming cost V 4 bases and J 4 bases, with 16 bases left between them. The CDR3 nucleotides read TGTGCCAGCAGTGGCCCGCCGACAGGACCCTATGGCTACACCTTC. This codes for CASSGPPTGPYGYTF.

The chain has TRBV7-2 and TRBJ1-1; 12 nucleotides line up with TRBD1. The CDR3 loop spans 17 amino acids. Looked up from germline, CDR1 is SGHTA and CDR2 is FQGNSA. With V trimmed by 3 bases and J by 2 bases, 7 bases remained unmatched. The CDR3 DNA reads TGTGCCAGCAGCTTGGGACAGGGGGCACCACCCAACACTGAAGCTTTCTTT. It is translated as CASSLGQGAPPNTEAFF.

This chain uses TRBV5-1 with TRBJ1-1; no definite D call. The CDR3 extends over 15 amino acids. CDR1 and CDR2 from the germline V gene are SGHRS and YFSETQ. Trimming shortened V by 1 base and J by 1 base, and 11 bases separated the two germline ends. Here the CDR3 reads CASSLPGVGNTEAFF. The CDR3 nucleotides read TGCGCCAGCAGCTTGCCCGGGGTGGGGAACACTGAAGCTTTCTTT.

The chain carries TRBV9 and TRBJ1-5; possible D gene TRBD1, 6 bases. The CDR3 sequence is 15 residues long. CDR1 SGDLS and CDR2 YYNGEE come from the germline V gene. V lost 3 bases, J lost 2 bases, and 12 bases lay in between. The CDR3 protein is CASSAGGAGNQPQHF. CDR3 sequence (DNA): TGTGCCAGCAGCGCGGGGGGGGCGGGCAATCAGCCCCAGCATTTT.

This sequence joins TRBV4-1 and TRBJ2-1; 8 bases line up with TRBD2. Germline V CDR1 and CDR2: MGHRA, YSYEKL. J gave up 1 base and V 3 bases, and 5 bases lay outside the gene matches. This CDR3 comprises 16 residues. The CDR3 loop reads CASSQKSGGSYNEQFF. For the CDR3, the DNA is TGCGCCAGCAGCCAGAAGAGCGGGGGTTCCTACAATGAGCAGTTCTTC.

J is TRBJ2-1 and V is TRBV27, with TRBD1 matching 10 bases. This CDR3 contains 15 residues. Germline V gene sequence: CDR1 MNHEY, CDR2 SMNVEV (reference sequence). The V gene end was trimmed by 6 bases and the J gene end by 4 bases; junction bases not matched to a gene: 6. The CDR3, as DNA: TGTGCCAGCAGAAACGGACAGGGGGGGTACAATGAGCAGTTCTTC. Encoded protein: CASRNGQGGYNEQFF.

V and J are TRBV5-4 and TRBJ1-1; 8 nucleotides line up with TRBD1. Germline V gene lookup returns CDR1 SGHNT and CDR2 YYREEE (reference sequence). Trimming at V came to 0 bases and at J to 4 bases, leaving 11 bases not matched to a gene. This CDR3 has 17 residues. CDR3 residues: CASSLAKDRVLSTEAFF. CDR3 DNA: TGTGCCAGCAGCTTGGCCAAGGACAGGGTCCTTAGCACTGAAGCTTTCTTT.

The count of this clone is one. The chain links TRBV7-2 to TRBJ2-7; possibly TRBD1 for D (6 bases). From germline, CDR1 is SGHTA and CDR2 FQGNSA. CDR3 length equals 14 residues. Trimming shortened V by 4 bases and J by 0 bases, and 10 bases separated the two germline ends. The CDR3 region has the DNA TGTGCCAGCAGCTGGACAGTGCACTCCTACGAGCAGTACTTC. Its protein is CASSWTVHSYEQYF. The full variable domain, rest sourced from reference TRBV7-2 and TRBJ2-7, is GAGVSQSPSNKVTEKGKDVELRCDPISGHTALYWYRQSLGQGLEFLIYFQGNSAPDKSGLPSDRFSAERTGGSVSTLTIQRTQQEDSAVYLCASSWTVHSYEQYFGPGTRLTVT.

The chain joins TRBV7-8 to TRBJ2-5; 11 bases are a match to TRBD2. The J call may be faulty, since TRBJ2-7 better matches the DNA end. Germline lookup yields CDR1 SGHVS and CDR2 FQNEAQ. CDR3 size: 14 residues. The CDR3: CASSIVTSGAEQYF. The CDR3 nucleotides read TGTGCCAGCAGCATCGTGACTAGCGGGGCCGAGCAGTACTTC.

CDR3 sequence: CASSPGLAGNNEQFF. For the CDR3, the DNA is TGTGCCAGCAGCCCGGGACTAGCGGGGAACAATGAGCAGTTCTTC. The rearrangement uses TRBV7-3 and TRBJ2-1; TRBD2 aligns across 13 bases. From germline, CDR1 is SGHTA and CDR2 FQGTGA. The CDR3 totals 15 residues. V lost 5 bases to trimming and J lost 5 bases; unmatched junction nucleotides: 3.

This clone has only one observation. The CDR3 here is CASSETTGTGSDEQFF. CDR3 coding DNA: TGTGCCAGCAGTGAAACCACCGGGACAGGGTCCGATGAGCAGTTCTTC. The chain recombines TRBV6-4 with TRBJ2-1; TRBD1 aligns across 9 bases. This CDR3 is 16 amino acids long. CDR1 and CDR2 (germline): MRHNA, SNTAGT. The trim removed 3 bases at V and 8 bases at J, leaving 11 bases unmatched.

CDR3 DNA sequence: TGTGCCAGCAGCTTAGCTAGCGTTGCCTACAATGAGCAGTTCTTC. Translation: CASSLASVAYNEQFF. This chain joins TRBV7-2 and TRBJ2-1; D might be TRBD2 (5 bases). Germline values: CDR1 SGHTA, CDR2 FQGNSA. V was pared by 0 bases and J by 2 bases, with 8 bases between. The CDR3 is 15 residues long.

CDR3 loop: CASSFGRGGRDEQYF. In nucleotides, the CDR3 is TGTGCCAGCAGCTTCGGGCGGGGGGGCCGCGACGAGCAGTACTTC. The chain couples TRBV7-8 to TRBJ2-7; 9 bases are shared with TRBD2. After removal of 3 bases from V and 5 bases from J, the junction contained 8 bases not matched to a gene. The CDR3 is made up of 15 amino acids. Germline V gives CDR1 SGHVS, CDR2 FQNEAQ.

V and J are TRBV5-6 and TRBJ2-7; weak D call: TRBD2 (6 bases). Trimming shortened V by 0 bases and J by 7 bases, and 8 bases separated the two germline ends. The germline CDR1 and CDR2 sequences are SGHDT and YYEEEE. This CDR3 spans 12 amino acids. The CDR3 DNA sequence: TGTGCCAGCAGCTTGGGCGGGAAGGAGCAGTACTTC. This encodes CASSLGGKEQYF.

In this sample, this clone turned up a few times. The chain combines TRBV5-5 with TRBJ1-4; 10 positions match TRBD1. Germline-derived CDR1 and CDR2 are SGHKS and YYEKEE (reference sequence). The CDR3 runs to 15 residues. V was clipped by 4 bases and J by 4 bases; unmatched bases: 4. The CDR3 loop reads CASSPRDRGNEKLFF. In DNA, the CDR3 is TGTGCCAGCAGCCCCCGGGACAGGGGTAATGAAAAACTGTTTTTT.

The chain has TRBV6-5 and TRBJ1-6; D may be TRBD1 (5 bases). Per germline, CDR1 MNHEY and CDR2 SVGAGI. V lost 7 bases, J lost 8 bases, and 9 bases lay in between. This CDR3 is 12 amino acids long. The CDR3 DNA follows: TGTGCCAGCAAATGGGGGGATTCACCCCTCCACTTT. This encodes CASKWGDSPLHF.

The J gene is TRBJ1-4, the V gene TRBV6-6, with D possibly being TRBD1 (6 bases). V lost 7 bases, J lost 4 bases, and 13 bases lay in between. The CDR3 is 14 residues long. Germline-derived CDR1 and CDR2 are MNHNY and SVGAGI (reference sequence). As DNA, the CDR3 is TGTGCCAGCACCGTCGACAGGTTTAATGAAAAACTGTTTTTT. Amino acids: CASTVDRFNEKLFF.

The chain joins TRBV19 to TRBJ2-1; 15 positions match TRBD2. The junction had 11 bases not matched to a gene; V was cut back by 8 bases and J by 9 bases. Germline loops: CDR1 LNHDA, CDR2 SQIVND (reference sequence). This CDR3 has 16 residues. CDR3: CASARGTSGGSGEQFF. The CDR3 DNA reads TGTGCCAGTGCTAGGGGGACTAGCGGGGGGTCGGGTGAGCAGTTCTTC.

The rearrangement links TRBV15 to TRBJ1-6; a possible D gene is TRBD1 (5 bases). Trimming shortened V by 0 bases and J by 13 bases, and 10 bases separated the two germline ends. The CDR3 length is 13 residues. Germline V CDR1 and CDR2: LNHNV, YYDKDF (reference sequence). CDR3 amino acids: CATSRDPGGPLHF. For the CDR3, the DNA is TGTGCCACCAGCAGAGACCCCGGGGGTCCCCTCCACTTT.

This chain uses TRBV2 with TRBJ1-1, with 8 bases identical to TRBD1. The CDR3 extends over 15 amino acids. Unmatched junction bases numbered 9, after V lost 6 bases and J lost 3 bases. Germline CDR1 SNHLY, CDR2 FYNNEI. The CDR3 protein is CASRITGGSDTEAFF. For the CDR3, the DNA is TGTGCCAGCAGGATAACAGGGGGATCGGACACTGAAGCTTTCTTT.

In DNA, the CDR3 is TGCAGCGTTGAACTGTTCCGCGGGGGGGGCAATGAGCAGTTCTTC. Protein product: CSVELFRGGGNEQFF. The V call is TRBV29-1, the J call TRBJ2-1; 9 bases align to TRBD2. This CDR3 spans 15 amino acids. The V segment lost 2 bases and the J segment 6 bases; nucleotides outside the gene matches: 8. In germline, CDR1 is SQVTM, CDR2 ANQGSEA.

This chain uses TRBV9 with TRBJ2-5; 8 bases match TRBD2. The CDR3 runs 15 residues. Germline assignment: CDR1 SGDLS and CDR2 YYNGEE. V was clipped by 3 bases and J by 2 bases; unmatched bases: 6. For the CDR3, the DNA is TGTGCCAGCAGCGCGAGCGGGGGACTGCAAGAGACCCAGTACTTC. Translation gives CASSASGGLQETQYF.

This chain links TRBV2 with TRBJ1-1, with D possibly being TRBD1 (5 bases). The germline gives CDR1 SNHLY, CDR2 FYNNEI. V gave up 2 bases and J gave up 5 bases, with 12 bases separating them. CDR3 length equals 14 residues. The CDR3 spells CASSEPGFGTEAFF. Here the CDR3 DNA reads TGTGCCAGCAGTGAACCAGGGTTTGGGACTGAAGCTTTCTTT.